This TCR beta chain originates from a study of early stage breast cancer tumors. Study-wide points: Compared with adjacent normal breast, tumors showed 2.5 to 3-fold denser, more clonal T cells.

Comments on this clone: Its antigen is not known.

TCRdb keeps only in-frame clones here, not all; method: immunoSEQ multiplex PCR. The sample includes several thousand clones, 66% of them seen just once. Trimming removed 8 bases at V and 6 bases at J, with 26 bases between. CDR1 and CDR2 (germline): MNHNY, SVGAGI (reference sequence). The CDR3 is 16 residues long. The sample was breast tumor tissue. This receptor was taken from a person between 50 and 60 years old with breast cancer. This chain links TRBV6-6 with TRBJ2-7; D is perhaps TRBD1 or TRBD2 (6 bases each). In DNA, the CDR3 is TGTGCCAGCGTGGGGGGACGGGGGCAGCAGCTCGTCGAGCAGTACTTC. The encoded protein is CASVGGRGQQLVEQYF.